This T cell receptor (beta chain) was recorded in a study of early T cells in non-severe SARS-CoV-2 infection. About the study: Chains were unpaired, as sequencing was done on bulk RNA from unsorted whole blood.

The CDR3 runs 11 residues. CDR1 and CDR2 from the germline V gene are SGHAT and FQNNGV. The V and J ends lost 7 bases and 5 bases respectively, with 8 bases between them. Study-wide points: There was a bias toward anti-spike CD8 responses in VDJdb matching, which missed private and CD4 specificities.

Attachment of unique molecular identifiers was made to individual cDNA molecules. TCRdb reprocessed the 5' RACE reads with MiXCR, giving one entry per CDR3 protein. The sample lists about 23,000 distinct CDR3 sequences, approximately 5% seen once, with approximately 4.3% in the top ten. To note about this clonotype: As yet, its antigen is unknown.

The chain recombines TRBV11-2 with TRBJ2-5; no definite D call. The TCR sequence derives from an adult who was a healthcare worker with PCR-confirmed SARS-CoV-2 infection or an uninfected control (not recorded which). Sequencing input: whole blood. The CDR3 region has the DNA TGTGCCAGCACCGTTAAGGAGACCCAGTACTTC. Translated, it gives CASTVKETQYF.